The 17 T cell receptor beta chains in this list originate from one sample, sequenced in a study of T cell clonotyping in hematopoietic cell transplantation. The table came from immunoSEQ multiplex PCR; TCRdb's copy has only in-frame clones and leaves some out. The top ten hold under 2% of the sample, which has about 69,000 clones, around 94% seen once. Sequencing used peripheral blood mononuclear cells. These receptors were obtained from a man in his fifties in good health. Some clones in this sample may be carry-over from other donors' samples.

The chain employs TRBV6-5 and TRBJ1-1; D is possibly TRBD1 (5 bases). CDR1 is MNHEY and CDR2 is SVGAGI in the germline V gene. V was shortened by 0 bases and J by 0 bases, with 8 bases between the two germline ends. The CDR3 runs to 15 residues. The CDR3 reads CASSYSGGMNTEAFF. For the CDR3, the DNA is TGTGCCAGCAGTTACTCGGGGGGGATGAACACTGAAGCTTTCTTT.

The rearrangement uses TRBV6-5 and TRBJ2-7; D possibly corresponds to TRBD2 (5 bases). Per germline, CDR1 MNHEY and CDR2 SVGAGI. CDR3 size: 15 residues. V was cut by 1 base and J by 2 bases, with 12 bases left in between. CDR3 region: CASSYLNGDTYEQYF. In DNA form, the CDR3 reads TGTGCCAGCAGTTACTTAAACGGGGATACCTACGAGCAGTACTTC.

The rearrangement uses TRBV6-5 and TRBJ2-2; perhaps TRBD2 as D (5 bases). V was cut by 2 bases and J by 4 bases, with 11 bases left in between. The germline V gene has CDR1 MNHEY and CDR2 SVGAGI. This CDR3 spans 15 amino acids. The CDR3 DNA follows: TGTGCCAGCAGTTACATCGCCCGGGGCACCGGGGAGCTGTTTTTT. Its translation is CASSYIARGTGELFF.

V usage is TRBV5-5 and J usage is TRBJ1-4; D remains ambiguous. The CDR3 length is 15 residues. Germline V lookup: CDR1 SGHKS, CDR2 YYEKEE (reference sequence). Trimming stripped 1 base from V and 8 bases from J, with 15 bases between. The CDR3 DNA is TGTGCCAGCAGCTTGCTTGGGGAGGTTGGCGAAAAACTGTTTTTT. Translated: CASSLLGEVGEKLFF. The full variable domain, with the rest looked up from reference TRBV5-5 and TRBJ1-4, is DAGVTQSPTHLIKTRGQQVTLRCSPISGHKSVSWYQQVLGQGPQFIFQYYEKEERGRGNFPDRFSARQFPNYSSELNVNALLLGDSALYLCASSLLGEVGEKLFFGSGTQLSVL.

This chain joins TRBV28 and TRBJ1-5, with D uncertain. The V and J ends lost 6 bases and 11 bases respectively, with 11 bases between them. The CDR3 has 11 residues. From germline, CDR1 is MDHEN and CDR2 SYDVKM. As DNA, the CDR3 is TGTGCCAGCAGCCTTCCCGGGACCCAGCATTTT. This translates into CASSLPGTQHF. Filled out from reference TRBV28 and TRBJ1-5, the complete variable domain reads DVKVTQSSRYLVKRTGEKVFLECVQDMDHENMFWYRQDPGLGLRLIYFSYDVKMKEKGDIPEGYSVSREKKERFSLILESASTNQTSMYLCASSLPGTQHFGDGTRLSIL.

The V and J genes are TRBV7-3 and TRBJ2-2; D is unresolved. The CDR3 loop spans 12 amino acids. Germline-derived CDR1 and CDR2 are SGHTA and FQGTGA. V was clipped by 0 bases and J by 5 bases, with 1 base between them. The DNA for the CDR3 is TGTGCCAGCAGCTTAACGACCGGGGAGCTGTTTTTT. Protein product: CASSLTTGELFF.

This chain joins TRBV13 and TRBJ2-7; 9 bases match TRBD2. V lost 5 bases and J lost 5; bases outside the gene matches: 7. Germline-derived CDR1 and CDR2 are PRHDT and FYEKMQ (reference sequence). The CDR3 runs to 14 residues. The CDR3 reads CASSPASGTHEQYF. CDR3 coding DNA: TGTGCCAGCAGCCCCGCTAGCGGGACCCACGAGCAGTACTTC.

The chain employs TRBV7-2 and TRBJ2-2; the D gene is possibly TRBD2 (6 bases). CDR3 size: 14 residues. The V gene lost 1 base and the J gene lost 7 bases, with 10 bases spanning the gap. Germline V gene lookup returns CDR1 SGHTA and CDR2 FQGNSA. This CDR3 is CASSLEPSVGELFF. DNA of the CDR3: TGTGCCAGCAGCTTAGAACCTAGCGTCGGGGAGCTGTTTTTT.

CDR3 bases: TGTGCCTGGAGTGTACACACGGTTCCCTACGAGCAGTACTTC. Its translation: CAWSVHTVPYEQYF. This rearrangement joins TRBV30 to TRBJ2-7, with unresolved D. V dropped 0 bases and J dropped 2 bases, with 11 bases sitting between them. This CDR3 region has 14 residues. Germline CDR1 is GTSNPN and CDR2 is SVGIG (reference sequence). Supplemented by reference TRBV30 and TRBJ2-7, the full variable domain reads SQTIHQWPATLVQPVGSPLSLECTVEGTSNPNLYWYRQAAGRGLQLLFYSVGIGQISSEVPQNLSASRPQDRQFILSSKKLLLSDSGFYLCAWSVHTVPYEQYFGPGTRLTVT.

The chain has TRBV5-4 and TRBJ1-2, with a weak D call TRBD1 (5 bases). CDR3 length: 14 residues. The germline gives CDR1 SGHNT, CDR2 YYREEE (reference sequence). Trimming cost V 4 bases and J 2 bases, with 12 bases left between them. CDR3 DNA sequence: TGTGCCAGCAGCAACCGAGGGGAAAACTATGGCTACACCTTC. Encoded protein: CASSNRGENYGYTF.

The rearrangement links TRBV30 to TRBJ1-3, with 7 bases aligning to TRBD1. Germline assignment: CDR1 GTSNPN and CDR2 SVGIG (reference sequence). The length of the CDR3 is 14 residues. The junction had 4 bases not matched to a gene; V was cut back by 0 bases and J by 5 bases. CDR3 DNA sequence: TGTGCCTGGAGTGTACCGGGACAGCGAAACACCATATATTTT. Encoded protein: CAWSVPGQRNTIYF.

This chain's CDR3 is CASSWGGSNTEAFF. The CDR3 DNA follows: TGTGCCAGCAGCTGGGGGGGCTCGAACACTGAAGCTTTCTTT. This chain joins TRBV5-8 and TRBJ1-1, with a weak D call TRBD1 (6 bases). Trimming shortened V by 3 bases and J by 1 base, and 10 bases separated the two germline ends. The CDR3 length is 14 residues. CDR1 SGHTS and CDR2 YDEGEE come from the germline V gene. Complete variable domain (other parts from reference TRBV5-8 and TRBJ1-1): EAGVTQSPTHLIKTRGQQATLRCSPISGHTSVYWYQQALGLGLQFLLWYDEGEERNRGNFPPRFSGRQFPNYSSELNVNALELEDSALYLCASSWGGSNTEAFFGQGTRLTVV.

CDR3 nucleotide sequence: TGTGCCAGCAGTCAGGGGGATCAGCCCCAGCATTTT. Translating it yields CASSQGDQPQHF. V and J are TRBV28 and TRBJ1-5, with 7 bases lining up with TRBD1. V trimming: 5 bases; J trimming: 5 bases; junction bases outside the gene matches: 0. The CDR3 extends over 12 amino acids. From germline, CDR1 is MDHEN and CDR2 SYDVKM.

CDR3 region: CASSATQGRGEKLFF. The CDR3 DNA follows: TGTGCCAGCAGCGCTACACAGGGGAGAGGCGAAAAACTGTTTTTT. This chain uses TRBV7-9 with TRBJ1-4, with TRBD1 matching over 7 bases. The CDR3 runs 15 residues. V lost 5 bases and J lost 8; bases outside the gene matches: 11. Germline values: CDR1 SEHNR, CDR2 FQNEAQ (reference sequence).

The V gene is TRBV29-1, the J gene TRBJ1-2; D remains unclear. The CDR3 sequence is 12 residues long. The V gene's germline CDR1 is SQVTM and CDR2 ANQGSEA. Deletions cut 6 bases from V and 2 bases from J, with 10 bases between. The DNA for the CDR3 is TGCAGCGTGCCGGGATACAACTATGGCTACACCTTC. Translated, it gives CSVPGYNYGYTF.

This sequence joins TRBV19 and TRBJ1-5; 9 nucleotides agree with TRBD1. This CDR3 region has 17 residues. From germline, CDR1 is LNHDA and CDR2 SQIVND (reference sequence). Trimming at V came to 8 bases and at J to 4 bases, leaving 15 bases not matched to a gene. CDR3 sequence: CASSPGQGLNSNQPQHF. The DNA for the CDR3 is TGTGCCAGTTCACCGGGACAGGGTCTTAATTCGAATCAGCCCCAGCATTTT. Complete variable domain (other parts from reference TRBV19 and TRBJ1-5): DGGITQSPKYLFRKEGQNVTLSCEQNLNHDAMYWYRQDPGQGLRLIYYSQIVNDFQKGDIAEGYSVSREKKESFPLTVTSAQKNPTAFYLCASSPGQGLNSNQPQHFGDGTRLSIL.

The gene calls are TRBV10-3 and TRBJ1-2; tentative D call: TRBD1 (6 bases). The germline gives CDR1 ENHRY, CDR2 SYGVKD. The CDR3 runs to 12 residues. Trimming pared 5 bases from V and 8 bases from J, leaving 12 bases between. CDR3 coding DNA: TGTGCCATCAGTTCAGGGGCGCGCGGCTACACCTTC. As protein: CAISSGARGYTF.